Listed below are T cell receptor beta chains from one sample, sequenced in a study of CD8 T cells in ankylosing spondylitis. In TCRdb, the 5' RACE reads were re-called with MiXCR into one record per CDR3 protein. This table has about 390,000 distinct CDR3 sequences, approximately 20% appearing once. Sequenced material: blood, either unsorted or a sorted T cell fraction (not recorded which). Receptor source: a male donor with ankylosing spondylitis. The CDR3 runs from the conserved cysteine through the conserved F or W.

cdr3_aa: CASSIEGTLYNEQFF
j_call: TRBJ2-1
v_call: TRBV19

cdr3_aa: CATSDIGRNTGELFF
j_call: TRBJ2-2
v_call: TRBV24-1

cdr3_aa: CATSDFGTSGRAGCIQYF
j_call: TRBJ2-4
v_call: TRBV24-1

cdr3_aa: CASSYRVGASSETQYF
j_call: TRBJ2-5
v_call: TRBV6-2/TRBV6-3

cdr3_aa: CATSRAPGYNEQFF
j_call: TRBJ2-1
v_call: TRBV15

cdr3_aa: CSARGDYGEQFF
j_call: TRBJ2-1
v_call: TRBV20-1

cdr3_aa: CSVEEHTDTQYF
j_call: TRBJ2-3
v_call: TRBV29-1

cdr3_aa: CASSVGQGSDGYTF
j_call: TRBJ1-2
v_call: TRBV9

cdr3_aa: CASSLGQGRDEKLFF
j_call: TRBJ1-4
v_call: TRBV5-1

cdr3_aa: CASSTPSGRTDTQYF
j_call: TRBJ2-3
v_call: TRBV7-2

cdr3_aa: CASSLQSAESEQYF
j_call: TRBJ2-7
v_call: TRBV7-2

cdr3_aa: CASSLGLTGERNEQFF
j_call: TRBJ2-1
v_call: TRBV6-5

cdr3_aa: CASSPVGGFGAGELFF
j_call: TRBJ2-2
v_call: TRBV4-3

cdr3_aa: CASSAPLGTQYF
j_call: TRBJ2-5
v_call: TRBV9

cdr3_aa: CASSFILGSSYNEQFF
j_call: TRBJ2-1
v_call: TRBV7-6

cdr3_aa: CASSKGRGSYNEQFF
j_call: TRBJ2-1
v_call: TRBV19

cdr3_aa: CASSLDLGVDTQYF
j_call: TRBJ2-3
v_call: TRBV5-1

cdr3_aa: CASSSNLAGGWADTQYF
j_call: TRBJ2-3
v_call: TRBV7-2

cdr3_aa: CSARLAGAEETQYF
j_call: TRBJ2-5
v_call: TRBV20-1

cdr3_aa: CASSQDGTRGGGAQYF
j_call: TRBJ2-3
v_call: TRBV4-3

cdr3_aa: CASSVLPRAGRSYNEQFF
j_call: TRBJ2-1
v_call: TRBV9

cdr3_aa: CAIRKQGIRANYGYTF
j_call: TRBJ1-2
v_call: TRBV10-3

cdr3_aa: CASSQDSRGRWTGELFF
j_call: TRBJ2-2
v_call: TRBV4-1

cdr3_aa: CASRDRAYNEQFF
j_call: TRBJ2-1
v_call: TRBV2

cdr3_aa: CASSSLGHYEQYF
j_call: TRBJ2-7
v_call: TRBV7-9

cdr3_aa: CASSQDSRSGREFF
j_call: TRBJ2-1
v_call: TRBV4-1

cdr3_aa: CASSNPRNLAGEGKNIQYF
j_call: TRBJ2-4
v_call: TRBV21-1

cdr3_aa: CASRKTGEYQETQYF
j_call: TRBJ2-5
v_call: TRBV25-1

cdr3_aa: CSGGVETGAVRAYEQYF
j_call: TRBJ2-7
v_call: TRBV20-1

cdr3_aa: CASTLLRFSYEQYF
j_call: TRBJ2-7
v_call: TRBV13

cdr3_aa: CASSSEREGLNTGELFF
j_call: TRBJ2-2
v_call: TRBV5-1

cdr3_aa: CASSARQIHNEQFF
j_call: TRBJ2-1
v_call: TRBV7-9

cdr3_aa: CASSPIAGTHQETQYF
j_call: TRBJ2-5
v_call: TRBV7-9

cdr3_aa: CSVERQGSTEAFF
j_call: TRBJ1-1
v_call: TRBV29-1

cdr3_aa: CATSERRQGPSTDTQYF
j_call: TRBJ2-3
v_call: TRBV24-1

cdr3_aa: CASSLGWQADKLNQPQHF
j_call: TRBJ1-5
v_call: TRBV7-8

cdr3_aa: CASRRRGSGGELFF
j_call: TRBJ2-2
v_call: TRBV27

cdr3_aa: CSATAPPQYEQYF
j_call: TRBJ2-7
v_call: TRBV20-1

cdr3_aa: CASSRYRQETQYF
j_call: TRBJ2-5
v_call: TRBV5-6

cdr3_aa: CSAHGGLAGEEQYF
j_call: TRBJ2-7
v_call: TRBV20-1

cdr3_aa: CATSGRGTVADTQYF
j_call: TRBJ2-3
v_call: TRBV15

cdr3_aa: CSATPEGQGFTQYF
j_call: TRBJ2-5
v_call: TRBV20-1

cdr3_aa: CASSLNRPRTEAFF
j_call: TRBJ1-1
v_call: TRBV12-3/TRBV12-4

cdr3_aa: CSVALTGGTEAFF
j_call: TRBJ1-1
v_call: TRBV29-1

cdr3_aa: CSVESWSNTEAFF
j_call: TRBJ1-1
v_call: TRBV29-1